This T cell receptor beta chain was recovered during a study of PD-L1 blockade in urothelial cancer. Study at large: Of some 29 patients, fewer than 27 were males with bladder-origin urothelial cancer. Treatment start was followed by blood analysis at 3 weeks (second dose) and again at 6 weeks. Researchers found blood samples held a median of roughly 140,000 T cells.

J was trimmed by 6 bases and V by 5 bases; bases with no gene match: 14. CDR1 and CDR2 from the germline V gene are SEHNR and FQNEAQ (reference sequence). The CDR3 spans 19 residues. This clone was seen a single time. The table came from immunoSEQ multiplex PCR; TCRdb's copy has only in-frame clones and leaves some out. The sample lists around 69,000 clones; 91% were seen once. The time point was: peripheral blood 6 weeks after treatment start. Urothelial carcinoma in patients was locally advanced or metastatic. Here the sequenced sample was PBMCs, taken around atezolizumab (anti-PD-L1) treatment. The V gene is TRBV7-9, the J gene TRBJ2-1; 15 nucleotides align to TRBD2. This clonotype originated in an elderly woman with urothelial cancer. CDR3 coding DNA: TGTGCCAGCAGCCCCGCCGGGACTAGCGGGAGGTACCAGACCAATGAGCAGTTCTTC. As protein: CASSPAGTSGRYQTNEQFF.